These T cell receptor beta chains were read from a single sample in a study of shared clonotypes between healthy human individuals. TCRdb's table, derived via immunoSEQ multiplex PCR, lists solely in-frame clones and lacks some. The profile covers about 1,800,000 clones, with around 96% appearing a single time and 1% to 1.5% taken by the ten largest. The sequenced material came from naive CD8+ T cells sorted from blood. The receptor source for this set is a man between 18 and 29 years old in good health. Each CDR3 is given with its conserved first and last residue. A D gene is named only where the DNA matches it firmly. Clone size, where shown, is once, few, many, or a class for clones that have expanded.

j_call v_call clone_size d_call cdr3_nt cdr3_aa
TRBJ2-7 TRBV11-2 - TRBD1 TGTGCCAGCAGCTTAGGGCCCGGGACAGGGCATTACGAGCAGTACTTC CASSLGPGTGHYEQYF
TRBJ2-2 TRBV14 - TRBD1 TGTGCCAGCAGCCAAGCCAGGGGGAGTGGAACCGGGGAGCTGTTTTTT CASSQARGSGTGELFF
TRBJ2-7 TRBV5-6 - TRBD2 TGTGCCAGCAGCTTAGCGGGAGCCCTCTACGAGCAGTACTTC CASSLAGALYEQYF
TRBJ1-4 TRBV7-6 once - TGTGCCAGCAGCTCCGGGCCAGACTTTAATGAAAAACTGTTTTTT CASSSGPDFNEKLFF
TRBJ2-1 TRBV10-3 - TRBD2 TGTGCCATCAGAGACGTAGCGGGGGACTCCTACAATGAGCAGTTCTTC CAIRDVAGDSYNEQFF
TRBJ2-1 TRBV5-4 - TRBD2 TGTGCCAGCAGCAAAGGGACTAGCGGGTTCGATGAGCAGTTCTTC CASSKGTSGFDEQFF
TRBJ2-7 TRBV10-3 - - TGTGCCATCAGTGAGTCGGGCAGGGGCTACGAGCAGTACTTC CAISESGRGYEQYF
TRBJ1-6 TRBV6-1 - - TGTGCCAGCATATTTGCCCCTAATTCACCCCTCCACTTT CASIFAPNSPLHF
TRBJ2-3 TRBV4-1 - - TGCGCCAGCCAGGGAGGAGATACGCAGTATTTT CASQGGDTQYF
TRBJ2-5 TRBV5-5 - TRBD1 TGTGCCAGCAGCACCCCCAGGGACAGCCAAGAGACCCAGTACTTC CASSTPRDSQETQYF
TRBJ2-7 TRBV6-1 - - TGTGCCAGCAGTGAAGCGCTTCTCGGAACCTCCTACGAGCAGTACTTC CASSEALLGTSYEQYF
TRBJ1-2 TRBV6-5 - - TGTGCCAGCAGTTATCCGGGTGACTATGGCTACACCTTC CASSYPGDYGYTF
TRBJ1-4 TRBV2 - - TGTGCCAGCAGTGTAGAAAAACTGTTTTTT CASSVEKLFF
TRBJ2-1 TRBV27 - - TGTGCCAGCAGTTTACTGGGGGCAAGCTCCTACAATGAGCAGTTCTTC CASSLLGASSYNEQFF
TRBJ1-2 TRBV19 once TRBD1 TGTGCCAGCAAGGACAGGGGAGCGGTGTATGGCTACACCTTC CASKDRGAVYGYTF
TRBJ2-1 TRBV5-4 - - TGTGCCAGCAGCATACCGGGACAACTCAATGAGCAGTTCTTC CASSIPGQLNEQFF
TRBJ2-5 TRBV6-5 - - TGTGCCAGCAGTTACGATAGTGAAGAGACCCAGTACTTC CASSYDSEETQYF
TRBJ2-3 TRBV7-9 - - TGTGCCAGCAGCGATGTTGTGGATACGCAGTATTTT CASSDVVDTQYF
TRBJ2-2 TRBV4-1 - - TGCGCCAGCAGCCTGGTTACAGAAAACACCGGGGAGCTGTTTTTT CASSLVTENTGELFF
TRBJ1-2 TRBV29-1 - - TGCAGCGTTGAAGGGGACACTAGGGGCTACACCTTC CSVEGDTRGYTF
TRBJ2-7 TRBV5-5 - - TGTGCCAGCAGCTTGGCCTTACCCGGGACCAAAGTCTCCTACGAGCAGTACTTC CASSLALPGTKVSYEQYF
TRBJ1-2 TRBV7-7 - - TGTGCTAGCAGCCCCAAAACAGGAGACGCTAACTATGGCTACACCTTC CASSPKTGDANYGYTF
TRBJ2-7 TRBV27 once TRBD1 TGTGCCAGCAGCGCCGGGACAGGGGGCTACGAGCAGTACTTC CASSAGTGGYEQYF
TRBJ2-7 TRBV7-3 - TRBD1 TGTGCCAGCAGCTACACAGGGGGCGAGTCCTACGAGCAGTACTTC CASSYTGGESYEQYF
TRBJ2-2 TRBV6-5 - TRBD2 TGTGCCAGCAGTTATGGAGCGGGAGTTGAGGGCGGGGAGCTGTTTTTT CASSYGAGVEGGELFF
TRBJ1-2 TRBV27 - - TGTGCCAGCAGTCCCGGACAAGAAACGCCTTATGGCTACACCTTC CASSPGQETPYGYTF
TRBJ1-1 TRBV5-4 - - TGTGCCAGCAGCGCTGGGACAACAGAAGCTTTCTTT CASSAGTTEAFF
TRBJ2-5 TRBV6-5 - TRBD2 TGTGCCAGCAGTTACATTAGCGGGAGTGGGGAGACCCAGTACTTC CASSYISGSGETQYF
TRBJ2-7 TRBV19 - - TGTGCCAGTAGTGTGACAAGTAGTACCTACGAGCAGTACTTC CASSVTSSTYEQYF
TRBJ1-1 TRBV5-1 once - TGCGCCAGCAGCTCGACAGGCTCGGGGAACACTGAAGCTTTCTTT CASSSTGSGNTEAFF
TRBJ1-2 TRBV9 once - TGTGCCAGCAGCGTAGAAGACGGACAGACTGCCGGCTACACCTTC CASSVEDGQTAGYTF
TRBJ1-6 TRBV23-1 - TRBD1 TGCGCCAGCAGTCAAGGGACAGAGTCCGGTTCACCCCTCCACTTT CASSQGTESGSPLHF
TRBJ2-5 TRBV7-9 - - TGTGCCAGCGTAGAAGGGGGGCACCAAGAGACCCAGTACTTC CASVEGGHQETQYF
TRBJ2-1 TRBV7-2 - - TGTGCCAGCAGCTTTGACCCGAATGAGCAGTTCTTC CASSFDPNEQFF
TRBJ2-2 TRBV7-9 - - TGTGCCAGCAGCCCCTCAGTGAACACCGGGGAGCTGTTTTTT CASSPSVNTGELFF
TRBJ2-3 TRBV28 - TRBD1 TGTGCCAGCAGTCTAGAACAGGGGTTTCAAGATACGCAGTATTTT CASSLEQGFQDTQYF
TRBJ1-1 TRBV4-1 - - TGCGCCAGCAGCCAAGATAGGAATTCGGTGAACACTGAAGCTTTCTTT CASSQDRNSVNTEAFF
TRBJ2-7 TRBV9 - - TGTGCCAGCAGCGTAGGAGGATTGGGTCACGAGCAGTACTTC CASSVGGLGHEQYF
TRBJ2-7 TRBV29-1 - - TGCAGCGTTGAAGATCGTGGGCAACCCTCCTACGAGCAGTACTTC CSVEDRGQPSYEQYF
TRBJ2-7 TRBV27 - TRBD1 TGTGCCAGCAGTCTCGGGGACAGTCCTTGGTCCGAGCAGTACTTC CASSLGDSPWSEQYF
TRBJ2-7 TRBV18 - TRBD2 TGTGCCACCAAGGGTAGCGGGGGGGCCGACGAGCAGTACTTC CATKGSGGADEQYF
TRBJ1-4 TRBV5-1 - - TGCGCCAGCAGCTGGGGACACGCAAACGATAATGAAAAACTGTTTTTT CASSWGHANDNEKLFF
TRBJ2-3 TRBV9 - TRBD2 TGTGCCAGCAGCGTAGGAGGGACTAGCGGGCCGGAGGATACGCAGTATTTT CASSVGGTSGPEDTQYF
TRBJ1-1 TRBV11-2 - - TGTGCCAGCACCCCATGGGGAGGCACTGAAGCTTTCTTT CASTPWGGTEAFF
TRBJ2-1 TRBV13 - TRBD1 TGTGCCAGCAGCTTATCCCCCCACGACAGGGGGCATGAGCAGTTCTTC CASSLSPHDRGHEQFF
TRBJ2-3 TRBV18 - - TGTGCCAGCTCACCACAGGGGGAAGATACGCAGTATTTT CASSPQGEDTQYF
TRBJ2-7 TRBV13 once - TGTGCCAGCAGCCCAGGGGTTGGCGTAACCTACGAGCAGTACTTC CASSPGVGVTYEQYF
TRBJ2-1 TRBV19 - - TGTGCCAGTATGTGGGGGTCCAATGAGCAGTTCTTC CASMWGSNEQFF
TRBJ1-5 TRBV6-1 - - TGTGCCAGCAGTGAAGTCAGGAGGACCCTTTATAGCAATCAGCCCCAGCATTTT CASSEVRRTLYSNQPQHF